This T cell receptor (beta chain) is drawn from a study of T cells in Graves' hyperthyroidism and ophthalmopathy. Amplification of TCR beta CDR3 regions was performed using RNA transcripts as template. Primed by the HTBI set, a first-round RT-PCR was run on the TCR CDR3. TCRdb fed the multiplex PCR reads into MiXCR, producing one record per CDR3 protein. The profile shows about 520,000 distinct CDR3 sequences, around 21% of them singletons. In this sample, this clonotype turned up a few times. The sequenced material came from blood. This sequence was found in a man aged 18 to 35 with Graves' hyperthyroidism.

CDR3 region: CASSPRLVSDEQYF. CDR3 nucleotides: TGTGCCAGCAGTCCCCGACTAGTCTCCGATGAGCAGTACTTC. The chain carries TRBV28 and TRBJ2-7; D possibly corresponds to TRBD2 (6 bases). Germline CDR1 and CDR2: MDHEN and SYDVKM. This CDR3 is built from 14 residues. V was shortened by 5 bases and J by 7 bases, with 18 bases between the two germline ends.